Listed here are 25 T cell receptor beta chains from one sample, sequenced in a study of T cells in Graves' hyperthyroidism and ophthalmopathy. TCR beta CDR3 regions were amplified from RNA transcripts. An initial round of RT-PCR targeting the TCR CDR3 relied on the HTBI primer set. TCRdb ran MiXCR on the multiplex PCR reads and lists one entry per CDR3 protein. The repertoire holds about 500,000 distinct CDR3 sequences, about 46% seen once, with roughly 45% in the top ten. The sequenced material came from peripheral blood or thyroid tissue (not recorded which). The origin of the receptors is an adult woman with Graves' disease, either hyperthyroidism or ophthalmopathy (not recorded which).

The V gene is TRBV7-8, the J gene TRBJ1-5; no clear D gene. Trimming shortened V by 5 bases and J by 4 bases, and 15 bases separated the two germline ends. Germline CDR1 SGHVS, CDR2 FQNEAQ. This CDR3 is 15 amino acids long. The CDR3 DNA reads TGTGCCAGCAGCACCATATGGTCGAATAATCAGCCCCAGCATTTT. This sequence encodes CASSTIWSNNQPQHF. Full variable domain (remainder filled in from reference TRBV7-8 and TRBJ1-5): GAGVSQSPRYKVAKRGQDVALRCDPISGHVSLFWYQQALGQGPEFLTYFQNEAQLDKSGLPSDRFFAERPEGSVSTLKIQRTQQEDSAVYLCASSTIWSNNQPQHFGDGTRLSIL.

The gene calls are TRBV5-4 and TRBJ2-6; D is unclear. The CDR3 length is 16 residues. CDR1 and CDR2 from the germline V gene are SGHNT and YYREEE (reference sequence). Trimming removed 4 bases at V and 0 bases at J, with 11 bases between. DNA for the CDR3: TGTGCCAGCAGCACCCACATCGCCTCTGGGGCCAACGTCCTGACTTTC. This sequence encodes CASSTHIASGANVLTF.

The chain couples TRBV20-1 to TRBJ1-5; D is perhaps TRBD1 (6 bases). CDR1 is DFQATT, CDR2 SNEGSKA, per germline (reference sequence). The length of the CDR3 is 13 residues. V gave up 1 base and J gave up 11 bases, with 15 bases separating them. CDR3 region: CSARVQGKETQHF. In nucleotides, the CDR3 is TGCAGTGCTAGAGTACAGGGCAAAGAGACCCAGCATTTT.

In regard to this clonotype: This may come from a read error, since a much larger clone is one base off. The V and J genes are TRBV4-1 and TRBJ2-5, with 14 bases aligning to TRBD2. V was pared by 5 bases and J by 5 bases, with 13 bases of the junction left unmatched. Germline V CDR1 and CDR2: MGHRA, YSYEKL. The CDR3 contains 18 residues. Here the CDR3 DNA reads TGCGCCAGCAGCGAGACCTTGACTAGCGGGGGGGCTTGGGAGACCCAGTACTTC. It encodes CASSETLTSGGAWETQYF.

This chain links TRBV5-1 with TRBJ2-7; no clear D. There are 15 residues in the CDR3. V lost 0 bases and J lost 2, with 12 bases in between. Germline V CDR1 and CDR2: SGHRS, YFSETQ. CDR3 sequence: CASSLDVGFTYEQYF. Here the CDR3 DNA reads TGCGCCAGCAGCTTGGATGTGGGATTTACCTACGAGCAGTACTTC.

This clonotype occurred a few times. The chain links TRBV10-3 to TRBJ1-2; D not certain. The CDR3 spans 13 residues. Germline assignment: CDR1 ENHRY and CDR2 SYGVKD. Trimming took 11 bases from V and 2 from J, leaving 15 bases between them. CDR3 bases: TGTGCCGCAGCCCCTGTGGGGAACTATGGCTACACCTTC. Its protein is CAAAPVGNYGYTF.

This clonotype was observed a few times. The chain recombines TRBV19 with TRBJ2-7; D ambiguous. The germline V gene encodes CDR1 LNHDA and CDR2 SQIVND (reference sequence). The V end was cut by 1 base, the J end by 3 bases, with 7 bases between. The CDR3 consists of 13 residues. CDR3 nucleotide sequence: TGTGCCAGTAGTATAGCCCATGGCTACGAGCAGTACTTC. Translation gives CASSIAHGYEQYF.

The V call is TRBV29-1, the J call TRBJ2-7; D tentatively fits TRBD1 or TRBD2 (5 bases each). The germline CDR1 and CDR2 sequences are SQVTM and ANQGSEA. The V gene lost 7 bases and the J gene lost 4 bases, with 11 bases spanning the gap. This CDR3 contains 11 residues. The CDR3 nucleotides are TGCAGCGGCCGGGACCAATACGAGCAGTACTTC. Translating gives CSGRDQYEQYF.

V usage is TRBV7-9 and J usage is TRBJ2-7, with 7 nucleotides matching TRBD1. J was trimmed by 4 bases and V by 5 bases; bases with no gene match: 8. This CDR3 region has 14 residues. CDR1 and CDR2 from the germline V gene are SEHNR and FQNEAQ (reference sequence). Here the CDR3 reads CASSDWDRSYEQYF. For the CDR3, the DNA is TGTGCCAGCAGCGACTGGGACAGATCATACGAGCAGTACTTC.

In regard to this clonotype: A much larger clonotype is one base distant, so this may be a read error. This chain connects TRBV12-3 or TRBV12-4 to TRBJ1-3, with D uncertain. The CDR3 is made up of 13 amino acids. This chain's CDR3 is CASSLNTGSTIYF. CDR3 nucleotides: TGTGCCAGCAGTCTTAATACTGGAAGCACCATATATTTT.

J is TRBJ2-2 and V is TRBV5-1; 12 bases fit TRBD1. V shed 3 bases, J shed 7 bases, and the junction held 7 bases outside the gene matches. Germline loops: CDR1 SGHRS, CDR2 YFSETQ. The length of the CDR3 is 16 residues. In DNA form, the CDR3 reads TGCGCCAGCAGCTGGGCCGGGACAGGGGGCGGCGGGGAGCTGTTTTTT. Translation gives CASSWAGTGGGGELFF.

The table lists this clonotype with a few counts. This chain joins TRBV7-7 and TRBJ1-5, with a tentative D call TRBD1 (5 bases). CDR3 length: 15 amino acids. CDR1 is SSHAT and CDR2 is FNYEAQ in the germline V gene (reference sequence). Trimming took 3 bases from V and 6 from J, leaving 15 bases between them. CDR3 residues: CASSFIRSGFQPQHF. The DNA of the CDR3 is TGTGCCAGCAGCTTTATCCGTTCAGGGTTTCAGCCCCAGCATTTT.

This clonotype was found a few times. J is TRBJ2-7 and V is TRBV10-2; D remains ambiguous. V lost 8 bases and J 4 bases, leaving 12 bases between the germline ends. The CDR3 loop spans 12 amino acids. Germline V gene data show CDR1 as WSHSY and CDR2 as SAAADI. CDR3 loop: CASVSDVYEQYF. CDR3 DNA: TGCGCCAGCGTATCCGACGTTTACGAGCAGTACTTC.

The chain combines TRBV7-9 with TRBJ1-6, with no clear D. Trimming took off 4 bases at V and 6 bases at J, with 10 bases between the two ends. The germline CDR1 and CDR2 sequences are SEHNR and FQNEAQ (reference sequence). The CDR3 has 14 residues. CDR3 residues: CASSSTVINSPLHF. The CDR3 nucleotides read TGTGCCAGCAGCTCGACCGTTATTAATTCACCCCTCCACTTT.

This clonotype came up many times. The chain has TRBV7-9 and TRBJ2-5; TRBD2 aligns across 14 bases. V was pared by 5 bases and J by 5 bases, with 7 bases of the junction left unmatched. The CDR3 is 16 residues long. The germline V gene encodes CDR1 SEHNR and CDR2 FQNEAQ (reference sequence). The CDR3 bases are TGTGCCAGCAGCCCTCGACTAGCGGGAGGGGTGGAGACCCAGTACTTC. This sequence encodes CASSPRLAGGVETQYF.

This clonotype showed up many times. The chain employs TRBV7-2 and TRBJ2-7; possible D gene TRBD2, 6 bases. V gave up 1 base and J gave up 1 base, with 14 bases separating them. Germline values: CDR1 SGHTA, CDR2 FQGNSA. The CDR3 consists of 16 residues. This CDR3 reads CASSLVGAGTSYEQYF. The CDR3 DNA follows: TGTGCCAGCAGCTTAGTGGGCGCAGGGACTTCCTACGAGCAGTACTTC. Complete variable domain (other parts from reference TRBV7-2 and TRBJ2-7): GAGVSQSPSNKVTEKGKDVELRCDPISGHTALYWYRQSLGQGLEFLIYFQGNSAPDKSGLPSDRFSAERTGGSVSTLTIQRTQQEDSAVYLCASSLVGAGTSYEQYFGPGTRLTVT.

In DNA, the CDR3 is TGTGCCACCAGCAGCTCGGCCGGGACAGAAGCTTTCTTT. This translates into CATSSSAGTEAFF. V usage is TRBV15 and J usage is TRBJ1-1; D is possibly TRBD1 (6 bases). The CDR3 totals 13 residues. The V end lost 3 bases, the J end lost 8 bases, and 13 bases lay between the germline ends. Germline V lookup: CDR1 LNHNV, CDR2 YYDKDF (reference sequence). The complete variable domain, with remaining parts taken from reference TRBV15 and TRBJ1-1, reads DAMVIQNPRYQVTQFGKPVTLSCSQTLNHNVMYWYQQKSSQAPKLLFHYYDKDFNNEADTPDNFQSRRPNTSFCFLDIRSPGLGDTAMYLCATSSSAGTEAFFGQGTRLTVV.

This chain connects TRBV7-2 to TRBJ2-6, with D possibly TRBD1 on 6 matching bases. The CDR3 is 16 amino acids. Trimming shortened V by 2 bases and J by 4 bases, and 12 bases separated the two germline ends. The V gene's germline CDR1 is SGHTA and CDR2 FQGNSA. CDR3 region: CASSLSRTEGANVLTF. The DNA for the CDR3 is TGTGCCAGCAGCTTATCGAGGACAGAGGGGGCCAACGTCCTGACTTTC.

V usage is TRBV15 and J usage is TRBJ1-2; D is ambiguous. This CDR3 has 17 residues. CDR1 and CDR2 from the germline V gene are LNHNV and YYDKDF (reference sequence). Trimming cost V 2 bases and J 1 base, with 17 bases left between them. DNA for the CDR3: TGTGCCACCAGCAGAACCCCGGCCAGGAGGGATAACTATGGCTACACCTTC. It is translated as CATSRTPARRDNYGYTF.

This clonotype was counted ten times or more. V gene TRBV4-1 combines with J gene TRBJ1-3; tentative D call: TRBD1 (5 bases). The CDR3 sequence is 15 residues long. In germline, CDR1 is MGHRA, CDR2 YSYEKL. The V end lost 2 bases, the J end lost 3 bases, and 11 bases lay between the germline ends. In DNA form, the CDR3 reads TGCGCCAGCAGCCAACCAGGGTACGATGGAAACACCATATATTTT. It yields the protein CASSQPGYDGNTIYF.

To note about this clonotype: A much larger clonotype is one base distant, so this may be a read error. The rearrangement joins TRBV7-2 to TRBJ2-2; TRBD1 aligns across 7 bases. CDR3 length: 16 amino acids. The V gene's germline CDR1 is SGHTA and CDR2 FQGNSA. The DNA of the CDR3 is TGTGCCAGCAGCCCGGGACAGACAAGATTGGCCGGGGAGCTGTATTTT. Encoded protein: CASSPGQTRLAGELYF.

This chain uses TRBV19 with TRBJ1-5, with a weak D call TRBD1 (6 bases). This CDR3 is built from 15 residues. Per germline, CDR1 LNHDA and CDR2 SQIVND (reference sequence). The V gene lost 7 bases and the J gene lost 12 bases, with 25 bases spanning the gap. The CDR3 protein is CASKQGRQRNKHQHF. CDR3 bases: TGTGCCAGTAAACAGGGCAGGCAAAGGAATAAGCACCAGCATTTT.

This chain connects TRBV7-3 to TRBJ1-2; D not resolved. The germline V gene encodes CDR1 SGHTA and CDR2 FQGTGA. The CDR3 has 14 residues. Trimming removed 6 bases from V and 2 bases from J, with 13 bases in between. The CDR3 loop reads CASSFYSLNYGYTF. The CDR3 DNA reads as TGTGCCAGCAGTTTTTACAGTCTCAACTATGGCTACACCTTC.

The genes are TRBV7-2 and TRBJ1-5, with TRBD1 matching 12 bases. Trimming cost V 3 bases and J 2 bases; bases outside gene matches: 5. Germline V gives CDR1 SGHTA, CDR2 FQGNSA. This CDR3 spans 17 amino acids. The CDR3 coding sequence is TGTGCCAGCAGCTTGGTCGGGACAGGGGGCGGCAATCAGCCCCAGCATTTT. It encodes CASSLVGTGGGNQPQHF.

This clonotype was seen a handful of times. The chain recombines TRBV10-3 with TRBJ2-5; D is possibly TRBD1 (7 bases). Germline V lookup: CDR1 ENHRY, CDR2 SYGVKD. The CDR3 extends over 14 amino acids. Deletions cut 7 bases from V and 0 bases from J, with 12 bases between. The CDR3: CAINAGGNQETQYF. The DNA for the CDR3 is TGTGCCATCAATGCAGGGGGGAACCAAGAGACCCAGTACTTC.